The clone carrying this TCR beta chain was counted only a few times. This sample is part of a study of shared clonotypes between healthy human individuals. Study-level information: Donor composition was a couple of women and a few men, aged 18 to 49.

V lost 1 base and J lost 6, with 9 bases in between. In germline, CDR1 is SGHTA, CDR2 FQGNSA. The CDR3 has 13 residues. Clones were read by immunoSEQ multiplex PCR, and TCRdb kept only the in-frame ones, dropping some. The data show 470,000 or so clones, 70% to 85% seen once. The chain is built from TRBV7-2 and TRBJ1-1; no definite D call. The clonotype originates from a woman between 40 and 55 years old in good health. Some clones in this sample may be carry-over from other donors' samples. What was sequenced was PBMCs. CDR3 coding DNA: TGTGCCAGCAGCTTAGGGGGAAGCGCTGAAGCTTTCTTT. Protein sequence: CASSLGGSAEAFF.